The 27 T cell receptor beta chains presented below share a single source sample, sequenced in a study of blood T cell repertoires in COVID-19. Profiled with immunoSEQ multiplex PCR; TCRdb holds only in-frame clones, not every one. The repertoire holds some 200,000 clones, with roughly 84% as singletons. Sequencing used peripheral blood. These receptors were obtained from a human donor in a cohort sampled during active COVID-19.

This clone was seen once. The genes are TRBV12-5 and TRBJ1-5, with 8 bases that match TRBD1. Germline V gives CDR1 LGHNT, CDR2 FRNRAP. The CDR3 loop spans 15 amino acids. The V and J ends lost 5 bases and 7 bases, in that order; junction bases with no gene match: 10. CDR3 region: CASGLGDRLLQPQHF. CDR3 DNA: TGTGCTAGTGGTCTGGGGGACAGGCTTTTGCAGCCCCAGCATTTT. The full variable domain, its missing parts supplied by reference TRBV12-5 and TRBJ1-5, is DARVTQTPRHKVTEMGQEVTMRCQPILGHNTVFWYRQTMMQGLELLAYFRNRAPLDDSGMPKDRFSAEMPDATLATLKIQPSEPRDSAVYFCASGLGDRLLQPQHFGDGTRLSIL.

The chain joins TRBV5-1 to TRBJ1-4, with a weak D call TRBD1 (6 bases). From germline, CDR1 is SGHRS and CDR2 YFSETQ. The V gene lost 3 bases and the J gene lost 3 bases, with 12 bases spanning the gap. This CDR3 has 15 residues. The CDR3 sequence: CASSSSGTSNEKLFF. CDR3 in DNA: TGCGCCAGCAGCTCCTCCGGGACATCTAATGAAAAACTGTTTTTT.

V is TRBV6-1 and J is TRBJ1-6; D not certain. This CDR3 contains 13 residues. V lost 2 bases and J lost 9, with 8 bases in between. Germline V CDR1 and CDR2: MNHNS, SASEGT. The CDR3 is CASSEREGSPLHF. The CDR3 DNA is TGTGCCAGCAGTGAACGGGAGGGTTCACCCCTCCACTTT.

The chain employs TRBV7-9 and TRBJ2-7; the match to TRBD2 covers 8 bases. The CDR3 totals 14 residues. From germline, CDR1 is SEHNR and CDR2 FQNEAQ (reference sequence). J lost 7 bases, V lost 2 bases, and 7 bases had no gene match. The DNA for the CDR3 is TGTGCCAGCAGCTTAAGCGGGAGAGGCTATGAGCAGTACTTC. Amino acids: CASSLSGRGYEQYF.

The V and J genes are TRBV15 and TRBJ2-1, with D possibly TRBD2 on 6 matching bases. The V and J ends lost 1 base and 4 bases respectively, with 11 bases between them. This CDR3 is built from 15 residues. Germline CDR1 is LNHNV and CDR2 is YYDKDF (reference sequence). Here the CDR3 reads CATSRAGVSYNEQFF. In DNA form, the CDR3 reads TGTGCCACCAGCAGAGCGGGAGTGTCATACAATGAGCAGTTCTTC.

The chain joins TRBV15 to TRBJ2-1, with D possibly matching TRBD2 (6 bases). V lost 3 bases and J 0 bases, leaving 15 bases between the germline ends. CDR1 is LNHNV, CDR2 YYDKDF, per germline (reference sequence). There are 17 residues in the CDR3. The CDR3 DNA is TGTGCCACCAGCAGGGAGGGTCTGGCGAGCTCCTACAATGAGCAGTTCTTC. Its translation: CATSREGLASSYNEQFF.

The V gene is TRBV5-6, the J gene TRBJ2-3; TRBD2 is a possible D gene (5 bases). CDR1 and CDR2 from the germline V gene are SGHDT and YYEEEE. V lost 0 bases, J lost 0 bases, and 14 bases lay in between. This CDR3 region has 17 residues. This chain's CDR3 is CASSLVLARPSTDTQYF. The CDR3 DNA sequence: TGTGCCAGCAGCTTGGTTCTAGCCCGACCTAGCACAGATACGCAGTATTTT.

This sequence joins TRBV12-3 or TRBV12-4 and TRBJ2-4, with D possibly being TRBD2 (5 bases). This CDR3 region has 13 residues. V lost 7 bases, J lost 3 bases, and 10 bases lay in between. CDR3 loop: CASTEVNKNIQYF. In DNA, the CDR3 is TGTGCCAGCACGGAGGTGAACAAAAACATTCAGTACTTC.

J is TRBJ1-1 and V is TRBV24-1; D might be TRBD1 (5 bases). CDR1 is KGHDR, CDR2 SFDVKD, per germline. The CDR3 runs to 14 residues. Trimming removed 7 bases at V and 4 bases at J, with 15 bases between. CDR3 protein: CATSRDGRSTEAFF. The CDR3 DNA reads TGTGCCACCAGCCGGGACGGGAGGAGCACTGAAGCTTTCTTT.

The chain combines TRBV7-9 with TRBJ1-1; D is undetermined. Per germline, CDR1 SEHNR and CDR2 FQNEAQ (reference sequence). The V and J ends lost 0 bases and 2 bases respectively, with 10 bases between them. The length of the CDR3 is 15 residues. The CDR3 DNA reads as TGTGCCAGCAGCTTAGCGCGCAGGCCAAACACTGAAGCTTTCTTT. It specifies CASSLARRPNTEAFF.

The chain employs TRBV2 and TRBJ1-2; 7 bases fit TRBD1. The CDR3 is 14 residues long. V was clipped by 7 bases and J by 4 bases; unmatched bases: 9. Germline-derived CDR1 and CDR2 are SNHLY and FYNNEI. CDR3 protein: CASTQGVRAYGYTF. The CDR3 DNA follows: TGTGCCAGCACCCAGGGGGTTAGAGCCTATGGCTACACCTTC.

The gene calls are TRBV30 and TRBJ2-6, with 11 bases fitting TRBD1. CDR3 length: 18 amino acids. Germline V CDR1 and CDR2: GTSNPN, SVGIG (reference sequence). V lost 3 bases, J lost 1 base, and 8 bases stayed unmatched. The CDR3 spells CAWRGTGGIVSGANVLTF. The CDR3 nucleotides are TGTGCCTGGAGGGGGACAGGGGGAATAGTATCTGGGGCCAACGTCCTGACTTTC.

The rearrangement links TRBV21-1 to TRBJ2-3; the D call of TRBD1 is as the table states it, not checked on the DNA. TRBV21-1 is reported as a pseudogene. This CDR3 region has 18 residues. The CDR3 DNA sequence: TGTGCCAGCAGCAAAGGTGGGGCCAGAGAATTTAGCACAGATACGCAGTATTTT. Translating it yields CASSKGGAREFSTDTQYF.

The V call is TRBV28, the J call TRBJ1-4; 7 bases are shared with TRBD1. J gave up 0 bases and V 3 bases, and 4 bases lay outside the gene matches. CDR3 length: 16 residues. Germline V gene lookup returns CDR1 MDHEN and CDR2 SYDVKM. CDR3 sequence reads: CASSFDRETTNEKLFF. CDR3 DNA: TGTGCCAGCAGTTTTGACAGGGAAACAACTAATGAAAAACTGTTTTTT.

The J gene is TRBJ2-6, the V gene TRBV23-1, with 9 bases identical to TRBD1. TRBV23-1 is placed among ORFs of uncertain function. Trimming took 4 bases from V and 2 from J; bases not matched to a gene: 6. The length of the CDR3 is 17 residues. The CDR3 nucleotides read TGCGCCAGCAGTCCAATACGGACAGGGGCTGGGGCCAACGTCCTGACTTTC. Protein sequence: CASSPIRTGAGANVLTF.

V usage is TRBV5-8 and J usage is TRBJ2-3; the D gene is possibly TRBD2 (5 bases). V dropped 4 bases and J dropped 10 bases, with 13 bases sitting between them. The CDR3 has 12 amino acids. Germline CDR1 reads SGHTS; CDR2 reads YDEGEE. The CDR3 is CASSMGTAAQYF. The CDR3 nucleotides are TGTGCCAGCAGCATGGGCACAGCGGCGCAGTATTTT.

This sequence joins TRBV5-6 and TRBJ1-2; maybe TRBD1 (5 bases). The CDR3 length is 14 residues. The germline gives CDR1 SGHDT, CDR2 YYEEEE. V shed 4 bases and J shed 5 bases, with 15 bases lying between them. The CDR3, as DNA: TGTGCCAGCAGCCGATCGCCCGGGGGGTATGGCTACACCTTC. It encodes CASSRSPGGYGYTF.

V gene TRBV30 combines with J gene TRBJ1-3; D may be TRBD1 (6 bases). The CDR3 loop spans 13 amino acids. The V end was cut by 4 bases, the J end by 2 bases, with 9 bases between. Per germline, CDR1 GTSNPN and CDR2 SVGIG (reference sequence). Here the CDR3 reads CAWKAGAGNTIYF. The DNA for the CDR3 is TGTGCCTGGAAAGCAGGGGCTGGAAACACCATATATTTT. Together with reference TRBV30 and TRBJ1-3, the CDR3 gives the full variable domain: SQTIHQWPATLVQPVGSPLSLECTVEGTSNPNLYWYRQAAGRGLQLLFYSVGIGQISSEVPQNLSASRPQDRQFILSSKKLLLSDSGFYLCAWKAGAGNTIYFGEGSWLTVV.

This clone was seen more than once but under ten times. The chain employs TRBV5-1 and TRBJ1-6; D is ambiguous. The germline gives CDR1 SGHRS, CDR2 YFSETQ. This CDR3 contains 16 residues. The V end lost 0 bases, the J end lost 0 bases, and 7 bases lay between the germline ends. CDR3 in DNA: TGCGCCAGCAGCTTGGATGCGAGCTCCTATAATTCACCCCTCCACTTT. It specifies CASSLDASSYNSPLHF.

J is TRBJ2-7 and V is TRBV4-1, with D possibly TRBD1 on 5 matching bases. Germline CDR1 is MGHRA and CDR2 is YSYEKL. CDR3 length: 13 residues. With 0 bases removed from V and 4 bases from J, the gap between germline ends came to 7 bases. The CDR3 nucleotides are TGCGCCAGCAGCCAAGATGCAGGGTACGAGCAGTACTTC. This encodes CASSQDAGYEQYF.

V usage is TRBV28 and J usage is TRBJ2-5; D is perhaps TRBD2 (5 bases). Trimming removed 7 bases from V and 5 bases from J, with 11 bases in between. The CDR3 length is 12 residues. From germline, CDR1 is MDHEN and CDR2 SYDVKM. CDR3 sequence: CASISGDETQYF. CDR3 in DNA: TGTGCCAGCATATCCGGGGATGAGACCCAGTACTTC.

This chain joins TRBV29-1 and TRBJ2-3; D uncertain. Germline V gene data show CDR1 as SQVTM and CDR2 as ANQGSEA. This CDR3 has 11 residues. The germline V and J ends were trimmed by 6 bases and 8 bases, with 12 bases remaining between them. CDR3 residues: CSVPTPGTQYF. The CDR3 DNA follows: TGCAGCGTCCCAACTCCGGGTACGCAGTATTTT.

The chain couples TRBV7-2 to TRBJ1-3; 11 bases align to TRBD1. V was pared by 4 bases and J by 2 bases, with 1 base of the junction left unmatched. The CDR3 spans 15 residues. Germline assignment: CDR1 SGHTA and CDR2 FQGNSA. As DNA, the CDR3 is TGTGCCAGCAGCTGGGACAGGGGGGCTGGAAACACCATATATTTT. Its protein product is CASSWDRGAGNTIYF.

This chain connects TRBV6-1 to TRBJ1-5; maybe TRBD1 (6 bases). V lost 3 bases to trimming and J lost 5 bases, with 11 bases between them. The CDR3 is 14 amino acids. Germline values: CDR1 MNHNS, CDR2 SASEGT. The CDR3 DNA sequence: TGTGCCAGCAGTGACGGACAGTACCATCAGCCCCAGCATTTT. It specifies CASSDGQYHQPQHF.

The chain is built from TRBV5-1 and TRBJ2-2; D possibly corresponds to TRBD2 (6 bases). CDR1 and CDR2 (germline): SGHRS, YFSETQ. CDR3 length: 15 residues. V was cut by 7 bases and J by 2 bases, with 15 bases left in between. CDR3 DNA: TGCGCCAGCCGGTTTGGGGCGGGAAACACCGGGGAGCTGTTTTTT. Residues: CASRFGAGNTGELFF.

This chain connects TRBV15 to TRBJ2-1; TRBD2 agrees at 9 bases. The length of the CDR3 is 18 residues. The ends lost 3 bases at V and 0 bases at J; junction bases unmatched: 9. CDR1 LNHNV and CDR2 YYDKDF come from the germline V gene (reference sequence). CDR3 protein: CATSSRGRGRGSYNEQFF. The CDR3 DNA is TGTGCCACCAGCAGTAGGGGGCGCGGGAGGGGCTCCTACAATGAGCAGTTCTTC.

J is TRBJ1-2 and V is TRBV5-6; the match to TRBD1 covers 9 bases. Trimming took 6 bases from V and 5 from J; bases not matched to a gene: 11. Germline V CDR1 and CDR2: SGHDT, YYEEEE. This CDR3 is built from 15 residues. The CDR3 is CASTMDRGSGYGYTF. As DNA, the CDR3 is TGTGCCAGCACGATGGACAGGGGAAGTGGGTATGGCTACACCTTC. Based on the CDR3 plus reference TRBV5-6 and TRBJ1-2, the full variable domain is DAGVTQSPTHLIKTRGQQVTLRCSPKSGHDTVSWYQQALGQGPQFIFQYYEEEERQRGNFPDRFSGHQFPNYSSELNVNALLLGDSALYLCASTMDRGSGYGYTFGSGTRLTVV.